This T cell receptor beta chain was captured by sequencing in a study of blood T cell repertoires in COVID-19. Study context: The United States, Italy and Spain provided the acute and convalescent COVID-19 samples. T cells, B-cell-depleted T cells, or PBMCs supplied cDNA or gDNA.

V lost 1 base, J lost 4 bases, and 10 bases lay in between. The CDR3 length is 14 residues. CDR1 and CDR2 (germline): LNHDA, SQIVND (reference sequence). In the authors' methods: Researchers report that nucleated cell counts were estimated from reference gene primer amplification. Profiled with immunoSEQ multiplex PCR; TCRdb holds only in-frame clones, not every one. V and J calls and clone size are given by that table; D and trimming were obtained from the DNA. The sample includes about 29,000 clones, more than 80% of them seen just once. This receptor was taken from a human donor in a cohort sampled during active COVID-19. The chain is built from TRBV19 and TRBJ1-1; D gene uncertain. The source material was peripheral blood. CDR3 coding DNA: TGTGCCAGTAGTATAGTCTATACGGGCACTGAAGCTTTCTTT. It encodes CASSIVYTGTEAFF.